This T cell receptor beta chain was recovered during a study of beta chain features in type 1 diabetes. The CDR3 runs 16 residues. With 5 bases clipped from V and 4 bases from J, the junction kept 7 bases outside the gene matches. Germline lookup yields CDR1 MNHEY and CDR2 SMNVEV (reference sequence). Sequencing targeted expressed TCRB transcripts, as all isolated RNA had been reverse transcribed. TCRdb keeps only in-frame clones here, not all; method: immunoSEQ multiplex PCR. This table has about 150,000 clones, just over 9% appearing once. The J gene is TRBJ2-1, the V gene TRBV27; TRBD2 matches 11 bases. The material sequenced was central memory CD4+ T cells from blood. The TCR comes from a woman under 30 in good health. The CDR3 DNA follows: TGTGCCAGCAGTCCCAAGACTAGCGGGGATTACAATGAGCAGTTCTTC. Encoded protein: CASSPKTSGDYNEQFF.